This TCR beta chain was sequenced for a study of blood T cell repertoires in COVID-19. Study-wide background: PBMCs, B-cell-depleted T cells, or T cells were the source of the cDNA or gDNA that made up the material.

The CDR3 consists of 16 residues. V lost 4 bases and J 0 bases, leaving 13 bases between the germline ends. CDR1 is LGHDT and CDR2 is YNNKEL in the germline V gene (reference sequence). This clone appeared a single time. Authors' data handling: Quantification of nucleated cells was approximated via reference gene primer amplification. Assay used: immunoSEQ multiplex PCR; TCRdb lists only in-frame clones, some missing. V and J calls and clone size are those listed in that table; D and trimming were worked out from the DNA. This table has about 250,000 clones, about 89% appearing once. The sequence came from a woman between 40 and 50 years old who had recovered from COVID-19. Sequencing was done on a sample of peripheral blood. V gene TRBV3-1 (or the pseudogene TRBV3-2) combines with J gene TRBJ2-1; D might be TRBD2 (6 bases). CDR3: CASSPGTPSSYNEQFF. In DNA form, the CDR3 reads TGTGCCAGCAGCCCCGGGACTCCCAGCTCCTACAATGAGCAGTTCTTC.